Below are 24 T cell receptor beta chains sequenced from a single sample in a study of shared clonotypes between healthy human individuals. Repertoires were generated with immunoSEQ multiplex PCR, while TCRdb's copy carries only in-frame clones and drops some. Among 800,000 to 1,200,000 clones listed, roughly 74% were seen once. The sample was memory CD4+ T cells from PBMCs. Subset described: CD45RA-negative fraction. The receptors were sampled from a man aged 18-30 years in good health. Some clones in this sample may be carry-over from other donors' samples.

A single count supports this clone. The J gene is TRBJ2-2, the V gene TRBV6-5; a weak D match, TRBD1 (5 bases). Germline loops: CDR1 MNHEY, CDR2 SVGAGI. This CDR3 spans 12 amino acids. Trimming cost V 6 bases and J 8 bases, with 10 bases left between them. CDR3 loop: CASSRVQGELFF. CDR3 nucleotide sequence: TGTGCCAGCAGCAGGGTTCAAGGGGAGCTGTTTTTT.

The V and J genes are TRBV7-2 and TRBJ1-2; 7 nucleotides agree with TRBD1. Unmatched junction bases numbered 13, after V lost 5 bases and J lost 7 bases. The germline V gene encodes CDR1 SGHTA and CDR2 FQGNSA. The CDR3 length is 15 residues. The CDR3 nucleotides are TGTGCCAGCAGCCCTGTTTCAGGGGGGGTGCCTGGCTACACCTTC. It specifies CASSPVSGGVPGYTF.

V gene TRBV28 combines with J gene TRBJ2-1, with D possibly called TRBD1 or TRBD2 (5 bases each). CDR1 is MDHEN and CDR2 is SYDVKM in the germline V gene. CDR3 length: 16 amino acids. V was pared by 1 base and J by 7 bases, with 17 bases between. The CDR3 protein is CASSLYLLRDRNEQFF. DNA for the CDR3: TGTGCCAGCAGTTTATATTTGTTGAGGGACCGGAATGAGCAGTTCTTC.

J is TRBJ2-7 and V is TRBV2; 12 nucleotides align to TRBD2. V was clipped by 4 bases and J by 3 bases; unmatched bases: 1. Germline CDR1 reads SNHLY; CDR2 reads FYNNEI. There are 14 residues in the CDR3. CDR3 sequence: CASSGGLAGYEQYF. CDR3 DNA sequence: TGTGCCAGCAGTGGGGGACTAGCGGGCTACGAGCAGTACTTC.

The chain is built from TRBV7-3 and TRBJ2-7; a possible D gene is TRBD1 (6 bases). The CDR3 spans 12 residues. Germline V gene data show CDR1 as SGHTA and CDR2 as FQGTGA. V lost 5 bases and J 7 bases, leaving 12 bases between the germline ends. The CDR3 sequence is CASSRLRGEQYF. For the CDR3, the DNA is TGTGCCAGCAGCCGGTTGAGGGGGGAGCAGTACTTC.

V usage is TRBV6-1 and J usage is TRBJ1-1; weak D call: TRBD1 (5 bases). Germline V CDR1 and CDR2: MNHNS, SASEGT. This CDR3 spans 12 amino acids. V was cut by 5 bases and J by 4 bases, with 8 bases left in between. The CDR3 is CASSQGGTEAFF. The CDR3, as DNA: TGTGCCAGCAGTCAGGGCGGCACTGAAGCTTTCTTT.

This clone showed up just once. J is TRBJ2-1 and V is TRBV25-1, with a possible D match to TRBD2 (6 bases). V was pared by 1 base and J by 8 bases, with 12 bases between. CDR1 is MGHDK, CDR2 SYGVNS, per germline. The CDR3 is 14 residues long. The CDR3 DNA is TGTGCCAGCAGTGAATGGGGCCCGGGGGATGAGCAGTTCTTC. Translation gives CASSEWGPGDEQFF.

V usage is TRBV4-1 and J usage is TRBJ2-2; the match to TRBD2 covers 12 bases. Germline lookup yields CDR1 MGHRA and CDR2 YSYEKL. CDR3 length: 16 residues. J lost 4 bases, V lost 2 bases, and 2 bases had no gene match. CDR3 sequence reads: CASSQRTSGVTGELFF. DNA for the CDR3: TGCGCCAGCAGCCAACGGACTAGCGGGGTCACCGGGGAGCTGTTTTTT.

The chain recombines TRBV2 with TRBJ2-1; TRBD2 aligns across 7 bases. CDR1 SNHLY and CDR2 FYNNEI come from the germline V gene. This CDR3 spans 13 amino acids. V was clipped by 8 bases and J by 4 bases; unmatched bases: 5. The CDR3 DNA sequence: TGTGCCAGCTTTAGAGCGGGATACAATGAGCAGTTCTTC. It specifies CASFRAGYNEQFF.

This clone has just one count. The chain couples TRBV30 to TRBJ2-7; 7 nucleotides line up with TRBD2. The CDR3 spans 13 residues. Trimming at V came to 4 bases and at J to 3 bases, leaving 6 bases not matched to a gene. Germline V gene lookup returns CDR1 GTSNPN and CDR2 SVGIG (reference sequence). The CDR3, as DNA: TGTGCCTGGAACCCTAGCGGAATCTACGAGCAGTACTTC. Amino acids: CAWNPSGIYEQYF.

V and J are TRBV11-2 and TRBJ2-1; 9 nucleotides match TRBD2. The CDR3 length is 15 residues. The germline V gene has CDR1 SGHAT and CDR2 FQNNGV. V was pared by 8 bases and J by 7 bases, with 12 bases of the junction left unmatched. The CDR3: CASWGRREGRNEQFF. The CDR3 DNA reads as TGTGCCAGCTGGGGTCGGCGGGAGGGCCGAAATGAGCAGTTCTTC.

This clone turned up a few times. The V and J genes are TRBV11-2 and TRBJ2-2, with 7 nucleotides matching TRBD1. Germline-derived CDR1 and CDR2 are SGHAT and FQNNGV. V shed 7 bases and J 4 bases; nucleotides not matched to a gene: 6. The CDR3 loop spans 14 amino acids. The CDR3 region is CASIHDRATGELFF. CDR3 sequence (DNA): TGTGCCAGCATCCATGACAGGGCCACCGGGGAGCTGTTTTTT. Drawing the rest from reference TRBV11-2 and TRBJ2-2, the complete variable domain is EAGVAQSPRYKIIEKRQSVAFWCNPISGHATLYWYQQILGQGPKLLIQFQNNGVVDDSQLPKDRFSAERLKGVDSTLKIQPAKLEDSAVYLCASIHDRATGELFFGEGSRLTVL.

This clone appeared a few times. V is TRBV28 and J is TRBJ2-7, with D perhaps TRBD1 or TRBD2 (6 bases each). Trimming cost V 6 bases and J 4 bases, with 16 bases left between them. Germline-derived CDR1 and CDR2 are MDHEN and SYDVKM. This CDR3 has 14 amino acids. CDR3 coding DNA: TGTGCCAGCAGCGGGGGCTTACCCCCTTACGAGCAGTACTTC. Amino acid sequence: CASSGGLPPYEQYF.

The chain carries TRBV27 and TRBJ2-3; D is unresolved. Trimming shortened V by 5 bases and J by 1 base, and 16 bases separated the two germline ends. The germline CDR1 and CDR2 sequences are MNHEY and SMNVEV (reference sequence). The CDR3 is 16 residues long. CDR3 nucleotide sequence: TGTGCCAGCAGTCCAATGAACAAAGCCCGCACAGATACGCAGTATTTT. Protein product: CASSPMNKARTDTQYF.

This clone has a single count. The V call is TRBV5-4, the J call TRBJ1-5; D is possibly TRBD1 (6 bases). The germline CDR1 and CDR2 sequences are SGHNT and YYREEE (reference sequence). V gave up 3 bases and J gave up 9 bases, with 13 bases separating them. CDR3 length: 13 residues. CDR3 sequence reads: CASSYEGGRPQHF. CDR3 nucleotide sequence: TGTGCCAGCAGCTATGAGGGGGGAAGGCCCCAGCATTTT. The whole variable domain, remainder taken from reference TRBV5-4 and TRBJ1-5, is ETGVTQSPTHLIKTRGQQVTLRCSSQSGHNTVSWYQQALGQGPQFIFQYYREEENGRGNFPPRFSGLQFPNYSSELNVNALELDDSALYLCASSYEGGRPQHFGDGTRLSIL.

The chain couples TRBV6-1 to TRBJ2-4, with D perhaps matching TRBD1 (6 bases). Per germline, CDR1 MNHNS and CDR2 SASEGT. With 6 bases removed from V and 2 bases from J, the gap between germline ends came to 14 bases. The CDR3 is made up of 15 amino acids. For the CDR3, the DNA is TGTGCCAGCAGGACCTCGACAGGCTCCAAAAACATTCAGTACTTC. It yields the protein CASRTSTGSKNIQYF.

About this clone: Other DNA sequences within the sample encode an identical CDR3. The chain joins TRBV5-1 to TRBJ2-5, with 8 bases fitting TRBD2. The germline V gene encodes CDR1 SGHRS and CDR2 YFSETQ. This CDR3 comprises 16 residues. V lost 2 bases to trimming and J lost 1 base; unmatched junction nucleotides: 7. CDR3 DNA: TGCGCCAGCAGCTTAGGGCTAGCGGGCGCCCAAGAGACCCAGTACTTC. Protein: CASSLGLAGAQETQYF.

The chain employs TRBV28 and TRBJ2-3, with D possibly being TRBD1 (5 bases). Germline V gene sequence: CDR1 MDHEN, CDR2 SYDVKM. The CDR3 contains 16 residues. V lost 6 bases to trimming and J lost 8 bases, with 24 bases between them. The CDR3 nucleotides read TGTGCCAGCAGCCTCTTTGGAACAGGACCTTCACCTACGCAGTATTTT. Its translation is CASSLFGTGPSPTQYF.

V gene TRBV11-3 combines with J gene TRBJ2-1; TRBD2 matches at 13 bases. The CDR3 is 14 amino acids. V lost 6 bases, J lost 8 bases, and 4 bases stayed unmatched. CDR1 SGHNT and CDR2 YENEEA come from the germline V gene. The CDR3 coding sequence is TGTGCCAGCAGTCGGACTAGCGGGAGCCATGAGCAGTTCTTC. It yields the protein CASSRTSGSHEQFF. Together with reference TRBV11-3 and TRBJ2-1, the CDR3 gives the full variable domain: EAGVVQSPRYKIIEKKQPVAFWCNPISGHNTLYWYLQNLGQGPELLIRYENEEAVDDSQLPKDRFSAERLKGVDSTLKIQPAELGDSAVYLCASSRTSGSHEQFFGPGTRLTVL.

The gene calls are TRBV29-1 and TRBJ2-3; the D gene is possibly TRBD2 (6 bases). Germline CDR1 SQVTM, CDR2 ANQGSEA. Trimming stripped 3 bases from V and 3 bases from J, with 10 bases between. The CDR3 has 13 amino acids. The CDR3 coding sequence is TGCAGCGTTGACCAGCGGGCTACAGATACGCAGTATTTT. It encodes CSVDQRATDTQYF.

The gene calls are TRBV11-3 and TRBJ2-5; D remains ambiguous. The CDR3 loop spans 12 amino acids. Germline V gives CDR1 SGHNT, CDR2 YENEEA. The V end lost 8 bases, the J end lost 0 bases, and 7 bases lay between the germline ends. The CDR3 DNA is TGTGCCAGCTCGGTAGACCAAGAGACCCAGTACTTC. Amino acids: CASSVDQETQYF.

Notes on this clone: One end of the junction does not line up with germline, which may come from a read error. The CDR3 loop is CASSRATTRGLTPF. CDR3 bases: TGTGCCAGCAGCCGAGCCACGACACGGGGGCTTACCCCCTTC. The genes are TRBV7-9 and TRBJ1-2; a possible D gene is TRBD1 (6 bases). The CDR3 runs 14 residues. The V gene's germline CDR1 is SEHNR and CDR2 FQNEAQ (reference sequence).

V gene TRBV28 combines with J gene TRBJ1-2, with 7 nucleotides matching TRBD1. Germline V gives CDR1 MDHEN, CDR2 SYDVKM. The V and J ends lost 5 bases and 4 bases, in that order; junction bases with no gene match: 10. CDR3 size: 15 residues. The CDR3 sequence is CASSARQGYGYGYTF. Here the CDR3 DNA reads TGTGCCAGCAGTGCCCGACAGGGTTACGGCTATGGCTACACCTTC.

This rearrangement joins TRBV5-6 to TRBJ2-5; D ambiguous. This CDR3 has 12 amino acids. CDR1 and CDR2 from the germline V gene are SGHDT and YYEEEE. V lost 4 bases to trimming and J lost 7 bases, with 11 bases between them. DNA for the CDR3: TGTGCCAGCAGCCCATGGCGGCGGACCCAGTACTTC. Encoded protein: CASSPWRRTQYF.